Detailed here is one T cell receptor beta chain. The antigen is undetermined. The data belong to a study of T cell responses to AZD1222 COVID-19 vaccine. Study details: Second-dose intervals of approximately 4 or approximately 12 weeks were pooled.

V lost 2 bases to trimming and J lost 6 bases; unmatched junction nucleotides: 9. CDR1 MNHEY and CDR2 SVGEGT come from the germline V gene. The CDR3 has 15 amino acids. General study results and limits: Clonal diversity may have been underestimated, and the donors were mostly white British, with more females than males. The number of AZD1222 recipients seropositive at baseline was only 6 or 7. Targeting of unmutated variant regions was reportedly seen in nearly half of spike-specific TCRs.

Here immunoSEQ multiplex PCR was the method, and the copy in TCRdb shows in-frame clones only, minus some. The sample records about 99,000 clones, 70% to 90% being singletons. The chain recombines TRBV6-2 or TRBV6-3 with TRBJ1-1, with TRBD1 matching over 7 bases. This receptor was taken from an adult in good health. This specimen consisted of peripheral blood, obtained on day 0 of AZD1222 vaccination. CDR3 sequence reads: CASSYGGGGGPEAFF. The DNA for the CDR3 is TGTGCCAGCAGTTACGGGGGTGGAGGGGGCCCTGAAGCTTTCTTT.